This T cell receptor beta chain was captured by sequencing in a study of blood T cell repertoires in COVID-19. Generated by immunoSEQ multiplex PCR, the TCRdb table keeps only in-frame clones and is missing some. Among 300,000 to 400,000 clones listed, about nine tenths were seen once. This clone showed up just a few times. V lost 6 bases to trimming and J lost 6 bases, with 18 bases between them. This CDR3 is built from 14 residues. The germline CDR1 and CDR2 sequences are SNHLY and FYNNEI. This study enrolled people aged about 18 to 90 from about 24 US geographic areas. Donors in Cohort 3 who had recovered were those with two negative PCRs, healthcare professional clearance, or resolution of their symptoms.

The clonotype comes from a man aged 60 to 75 who had recovered from COVID-19. The sample was PBMCs or T cells enriched from blood (not recorded which). The chain recombines TRBV2 with TRBJ2-7; a weak D match, TRBD1 (6 bases). The CDR3 coding sequence is TGTGCCAGCAGCAGCCGGGCAGGGGTCGGCGAGCAGTACTTC. Amino acids: CASSSRAGVGEQYF.